This T cell receptor (beta chain) originates from a study of shared clonotypes between healthy human individuals. Sequencing used immunoSEQ multiplex PCR; TCRdb keeps in-frame clones, though not all of them. The sample lists about 2.3 million clones; 80% to 95% were seen once. This CDR3 contains 14 residues. V lost 6 bases and J 0 bases, leaving 10 bases between the germline ends. Germline V gene data show CDR1 as MGHDK and CDR2 as SYGVNS. The TCR comes from a man aged 18 to 35 in good health. Some clones in this sample may be carry-over from other donors' samples. The V call is TRBV25-1, the J call TRBJ2-3; no firm D call. The specimen was naive CD4+ T cells from PBMCs. Subset meaning: CD45RA+ positively selected. The CDR3 DNA reads as TGTGCCAGCAGGTTCGACGGAAGCACAGATACGCAGTATTTT. Its translation is CASRFDGSTDTQYF.